This is a list of T cell receptor beta chains from one sample in a study of T-cell memory formation after mild COVID-19. One entry per CDR3 protein results from TCRdb running MiXCR on the 5' RACE reads. The table shows under 250,000 distinct CDR3 sequences, with 15% occurring only once. Sample: PBMCs or a T cell subset sorted from them (not recorded which). Receptor source: an adult woman who had mild COVID-19 (a few samples of this study predate the infection). Cell type and time point are not known. Each CDR3 is given with its conserved first and last residue. A D gene is named only where the DNA matches it firmly. The listing skips clone size in some rows; elsewhere it reads once, few, many or a size class.

size	length	V	D	J	DNA	CDR3
few	16	TRBV4-3	TRBD1	TRBJ2-5	TGCGCCAGCAGCCAAGAAGTGGGGACAGGGGCTGAGACCCAGTACTTC	CASSQEVGTGAETQYF
many	11	TRBV29-1	-	TRBJ2-1	TGCAGCGTTGGACAGATCAATGAGCAGTTCTTC	CSVGQINEQFF
-	16	TRBV5-1	TRBD2	TRBJ2-5	TGCGCCAGCAGCTCCACGGGACTAGCGGCCCAAGAGACCCAGTACTTC	CASSSTGLAAQETQYF
few	14	TRBV6-2/TRBV6-3	-	TRBJ2-7	TGTGCCAGCAGTTACTCTCCGGGGCGGATCGAGCAGTACTTC	CASSYSPGRIEQYF
few	15	TRBV12-3/TRBV12-4	TRBD2	TRBJ2-1	TGTGCCAGCAGCAGTTGGTCTAGCGGGAACGATGAGCAGTTCTTC	CASSSWSSGNDEQFF
-	15	TRBV24-1	TRBD2	TRBJ2-2	TGTGCCACCAGTTCTATAGCGGGAGGTTTCGGGGAGCTGTTTTTT	CATSSIAGGFGELFF
-	16	TRBV30	TRBD1	TRBJ2-7	TGTGCCTGGAGTTTAAGGGTGACAGGGATCGTGTACGAGCAGTACTTC	CAWSLRVTGIVYEQYF
few	12	TRBV10-3	-	TRBJ2-7	TGTGCCATCCGAGACATCGGCTACGAGCAGTACTTC	CAIRDIGYEQYF
few	16	TRBV19	TRBD1	TRBJ2-1	TGTGCCAGTTCTCCCCCCGGGACAGAGTTAAACAATGAGCAGTTCTTC	CASSPPGTELNNEQFF
-	17	TRBV5-1	TRBD2	TRBJ2-7	TGCGCCAGCAGGTCAGGACTAGCGGGAGAATGGGGATACGAGCAGTACTTC	CASRSGLAGEWGYEQYF
few	13	TRBV19	-	TRBJ1-1	TGTGCCAGTAGTGCCGGACCTCAGGGGGAAGCTTTCTTT	CASSAGPQGEAFF
-	17	TRBV3-1	TRBD1	TRBJ1-1	TGTGCCAGCAGCCCTAAGGTAGGGGGCATTAAGAGCACTGAAGCTTTCTTT	CASSPKVGGIKSTEAFF
few	13	TRBV28	-	TRBJ1-2	TGTGCCCTATCCGGGTTGCCTAACTATGGCTACACCTTC	CALSGLPNYGYTF
-	13	TRBV24-1	TRBD1	TRBJ2-7	TGTGCCACCCTCTGGGACAGGGACGACGAGCAGTACTTC	CATLWDRDDEQYF
-	11	TRBV24-1	-	TRBJ2-3	TGTGCCACCAGTCAAGGAGATACGCAGTATTTT	CATSQGDTQYF
few	15	TRBV24-1	TRBD1	TRBJ1-5	TGTGCCACCAGTGATCGGACAGGGGGCATCGAGCCCCAGCATTTT	CATSDRTGGIEPQHF
few	15	TRBV20-1	TRBD1	TRBJ1-4	TGCAGTGCTAGCGAACCGGGACAGCCTAATGAAAAACTGTTTTTT	CSASEPGQPNEKLFF
-	12	TRBV6-1	-	TRBJ2-1	TGTGCCAGCAGTGGATCGTGGAATGAGCAGTTCTTC	CASSGSWNEQFF
-	12	TRBV7-8	-	TRBJ2-1	TGTGCCAGCAGCCGAGTAGCGAATGAGCAGTTCTTC	CASSRVANEQFF
few	12	TRBV12-3/TRBV12-4	-	TRBJ2-1	TGTGCCAGCAGTCTCTACTCCAATGAGCAGTTCTTC	CASSLYSNEQFF
few	13	TRBV7-9	-	TRBJ1-5	TGTGCCAGCAGCTTTGTAGGGGACCAGCCCCAGCATTTT	CASSFVGDQPQHF
-	16	TRBV12-3/TRBV12-4	TRBD1	TRBJ1-4	TGTGCCAGCAGTTCCCGGGACAGGGGTACTAATGAAAAACTGTTTTTT	CASSSRDRGTNEKLFF
-	15	TRBV7-3	TRBD1	TRBJ2-2	TGTGCCAGCAGCTTGGGGACAGGGGTCACCGGGGAGCTGTTTTTT	CASSLGTGVTGELFF
-	13	TRBV5-1	-	TRBJ2-1	TGCGCCAGCAGCTTGGTCGGTAGTAATGAGCAGTTCTTC	CASSLVGSNEQFF
few	13	TRBV5-1	-	TRBJ1-1	TGCGCCAGCAGGTTCACAGTGAACACTGAAGCTTTCTTT	CASRFTVNTEAFF
few	14	TRBV10-3	TRBD1	TRBJ1-2	TGTGCCATCAGTGAGAACAGGGGAAGGGATGGCTACACCTTC	CAISENRGRDGYTF
-	14	TRBV30	-	TRBJ2-1	TGTGCCTGGATTCCGGCTAGCGCACACAATGAGCAGTTCTTC	CAWIPASAHNEQFF
-	16	TRBV4-2	-	TRBJ2-2	TGTGCCAGCAGCCCTAACAGGGGAGGATCCACCGGGGAGCTGTTTTTT	CASSPNRGGSTGELFF
few	19	TRBV5-1	TRBD2	TRBJ2-3	TGCGCCAGCAGCTTTGGGTTACCGGGACTAGCGGGGGCTACAGATACGCAGTATTTT	CASSFGLPGLAGATDTQYF
once	13	TRBV21-1	-	TRBJ1-2	TGTGCCAGCAGCGAAGAGTTAAACTATGGCTACACCTTC	CASSEELNYGYTF
-	14	TRBV10-3	-	TRBJ2-2	TGTGCCATCAGATCGCCGTCGAACACCGGGGAGCTGTTTTTT	CAIRSPSNTGELFF
-	13	TRBV20-1	-	TRBJ1-1	TGCAGTGCTAATCTACAATCGGACACTGAAGCTTTCTTT	CSANLQSDTEAFF
-	15	TRBV5-1	-	TRBJ1-1	TGCGCCAGCAGCTTGGTTTCAAGGGGAGGCACTGAAGCTTTCTTT	CASSLVSRGGTEAFF
few	15	TRBV7-8	-	TRBJ2-7	TGTGCCAGCAGCCCCGCCCCCGGCGGAACCTACGAGCAGTACTTC	CASSPAPGGTYEQYF
-	14	TRBV9	TRBD1	TRBJ2-3	TGTGCCAGCAGCGCCGGGACAGGGATTGATACGCAGTATTTT	CASSAGTGIDTQYF
few	18	TRBV6-6	TRBD1	TRBJ2-3	TGTGCCAGCAGTTTCGGGACAGGGTATGGGGTTAAGGCAGATACGCAGTATTTT	CASSFGTGYGVKADTQYF
few	15	TRBV3-1	-	TRBJ1-6	TGTGCCAGCAGCCAAGCGACAGGTGCTAATTCACCCCTCCACTTT	CASSQATGANSPLHF
few	12	TRBV13	-	TRBJ1-1	TGTGCCAGCGCGAGGTCCAACACTGAAGCTTTCTTT	CASARSNTEAFF
many	14	TRBV5-1	-	TRBJ2-1	TGCGCCAGCAGCTTGGTGGAGCGTTACAATGAGCAGTTCTTC	CASSLVERYNEQFF
-	13	TRBV7-9	-	TRBJ1-1	TGTGCCAGCAGCTTAGTAAGCCCAAACGAAGCTTTCTTT	CASSLVSPNEAFF